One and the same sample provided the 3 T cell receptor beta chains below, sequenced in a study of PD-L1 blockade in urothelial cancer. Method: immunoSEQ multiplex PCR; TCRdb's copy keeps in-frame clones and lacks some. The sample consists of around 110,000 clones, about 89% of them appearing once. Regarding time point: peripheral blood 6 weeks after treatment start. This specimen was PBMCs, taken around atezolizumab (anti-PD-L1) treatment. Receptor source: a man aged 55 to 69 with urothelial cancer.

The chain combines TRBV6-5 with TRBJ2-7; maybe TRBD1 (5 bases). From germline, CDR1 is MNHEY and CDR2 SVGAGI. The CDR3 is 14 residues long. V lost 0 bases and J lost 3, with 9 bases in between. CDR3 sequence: CASSYSGGHYEQYF. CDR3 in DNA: TGTGCCAGCAGTTACTCGGGCGGACACTACGAGCAGTACTTC.

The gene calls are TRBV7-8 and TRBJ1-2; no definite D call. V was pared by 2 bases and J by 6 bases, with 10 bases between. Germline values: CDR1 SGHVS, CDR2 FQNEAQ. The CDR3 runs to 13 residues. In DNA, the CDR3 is TGTGCCAGCAGCTTAATAGGGAGGGATGGCTACACCTTC. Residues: CASSLIGRDGYTF.

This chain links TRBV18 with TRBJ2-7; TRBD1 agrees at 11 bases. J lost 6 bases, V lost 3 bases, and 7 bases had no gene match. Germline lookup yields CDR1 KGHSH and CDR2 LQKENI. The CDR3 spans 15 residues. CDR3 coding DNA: TGTGCCAGCTCACCGGGGGACAGGGGGACTCGCGAGCAGTACTTC. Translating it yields CASSPGDRGTREQYF.